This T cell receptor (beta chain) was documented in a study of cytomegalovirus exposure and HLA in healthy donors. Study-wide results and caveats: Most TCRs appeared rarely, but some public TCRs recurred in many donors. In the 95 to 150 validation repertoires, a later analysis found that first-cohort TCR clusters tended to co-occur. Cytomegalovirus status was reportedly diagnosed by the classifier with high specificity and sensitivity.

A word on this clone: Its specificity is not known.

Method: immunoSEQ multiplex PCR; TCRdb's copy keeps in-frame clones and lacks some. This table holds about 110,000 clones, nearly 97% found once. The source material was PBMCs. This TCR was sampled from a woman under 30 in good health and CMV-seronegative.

CDR3 sequence (DNA): TGTGCCACCAGCAGGGGGGGACAGGGGGCCACTGAAGCTTTCTTT. The encoded protein is CATSRGGQGATEAFF. V usage is TRBV15 and J usage is TRBJ1-1; 12 nucleotides agree with TRBD1. The CDR3 runs 15 residues. Germline V CDR1 and CDR2: LNHNV, YYDKDF (reference sequence). V was clipped by 3 bases and J by 4 bases; unmatched bases: 3.